This T cell receptor beta chain derives from a study of T cell changes during pregnancy in multiple sclerosis. This table comes from immunoSEQ multiplex PCR, and its TCRdb copy is limited to in-frame clones, with some not included. Among 65,000 to 85,000 clones listed, 75% to 90% were seen once. Trimming shortened V by 4 bases and J by 2 bases, and 18 bases separated the two germline ends. Germline V CDR1 and CDR2: GTSNPN, SVGIG (reference sequence). The CDR3 is made up of 16 amino acids. The TCR was taken from a female donor in good health, enrolled as a control in a pregnancy study. The specimen comprised peripheral blood, sampled after pregnancy. This chain connects TRBV30 to TRBJ1-5; TRBD1 is a possible D gene (6 bases). CDR3 amino acids: CAWTPLGAFGNQPQHF. The CDR3 coding sequence is TGTGCCTGGACTCCCCTGGGGGCTTTCGGCAATCAGCCCCAGCATTTT.